This T cell receptor (beta chain) was documented in a study of STAT5B mutations in CD4+ large granular lymphocyte leukemia. The data were produced by immunoSEQ multiplex PCR, yet TCRdb's version contains in-frame clones alone and is incomplete. Of about 3,900 clones in the sample, over 70% are singletons; the top ten hold 70% to 80%. CDR1 LNHDA and CDR2 SQIVND come from the germline V gene (reference sequence). The CDR3 sequence is 11 residues long. Trimming stripped 8 bases from V and 8 bases from J, with 9 bases between. Input material: PBMCs. This chain connects TRBV19 to TRBJ1-4; D is undetermined. This receptor was obtained from a man aged 60 to 69 with CD4+ T-cell large granular lymphocyte leukemia. The CDR3 reads CASGRYEKLFF. As DNA, the CDR3 is TGTGCCAGTGGGAGGTACGAAAAACTGTTTTTT.